This TCR beta chain is drawn from a study of human T cells and chemical hapten exposure. Turning to the study itself: Across its roughly 22 weeks, the study gave patients weekly diphenylcyclopropenone doses to the scalp.

The table lists this clonotype with many counts. This CDR3 spans 14 amino acids. The V segment lost 0 bases and the J segment 5 bases; nucleotides outside the gene matches: 3. Per the germline V gene, CDR1 is SSHAT and CDR2 is FNYEAQ (reference sequence). Time point indicated: patch test 2, 6 weeks after DPC sensitization. The treatment here: therapeutic diphenylcyclopropenone sensitization with weekly scalp DPC. Alopecia patients deemed DPC-suitable, aged 18 to 70, excluding pregnancy. Original processing methods: Counts of TCRs in each sample centred on a median of approximately 100,000 and extended from around 24,000 to 710,000. One entry per CDR3 protein, called by TCRdb with MiXCR from the RACE reads. Here the V and J calls rest on TCRdb's processing, not on the authors' analysis. The sample shows 65,000 to 100,000 distinct CDR3 sequences, about 6.6% of them seen only once.

The sequencing here drew on whole blood, taken in connection with sensitization to the hapten diphenylcyclopropenone (DPC). This chain joins TRBV7-7 and TRBJ2-5; 7 bases match TRBD2. This TCR was recovered from a woman in her 30s with alopecia areata. Some clones in this sample may be carry-over from other donors' samples. For the CDR3, the DNA is TGTGCCAGCAGCTTAGCGACTAGCCGTGAGACCCAGTACTTC. Its translation is CASSLATSRETQYF. Filled out from reference TRBV7-7 and TRBJ2-5, the complete variable domain reads GAGVSQSPRYKVTKRGQDVTLRCDPISSHATLYWYQQALGQGPEFLTYFNYEAQPDKSGLPSDRFSAERPEGSISTLTIQRTEQRDSAMYRCASSLATSRETQYFGPGTRLLVL.